These 3 T cell receptor beta chains share one sample of origin, sequenced in a study of T-cell memory formation after mild COVID-19. MiXCR, applied by TCRdb to the 5' RACE reads, yields one record per CDR3 protein. This table holds about 210,000 distinct CDR3 sequences, about 10% found once. The sample taken for sequencing was PBMCs or a T cell subset sorted from them (not recorded which). The origin of the receptors is a man aged 18 to 29 who had mild COVID-19 (a few samples of this study predate the infection). Cell type and time point are not known.

The gene calls are TRBV7-2 and TRBJ2-3; TRBD2 matches at 9 bases. The CDR3 has 16 residues. Losses at the gene ends were 6 bases for V and 0 bases for J; bases not matched to a gene: 7. Germline V lookup: CDR1 SGHTA, CDR2 FQGNSA. The CDR3, as DNA: TGTGCCAGCAGACATAGCGGGGGCCGAAGCACAGATACGCAGTATTTT. Protein: CASRHSGGRSTDTQYF.

This clonotype showed up just a few times. This rearrangement joins TRBV5-1 to TRBJ2-5; TRBD1 is a possible D gene (7 bases). Per the germline V gene, CDR1 is SGHRS and CDR2 is YFSETQ. V lost 4 bases and J 2 bases, leaving 15 bases between the germline ends. This CDR3 region has 15 residues. The DNA for the CDR3 is TGCGCCAGCAGCGGGGGGACAGCGATACAAGAGACCCAGTACTTC. It specifies CASSGGTAIQETQYF. The variable domain in full, completed from reference TRBV5-1 and TRBJ2-5, reads KAGVTQTPRYLIKTRGQQVTLSCSPISGHRSVSWYQQTPGQGLQFLFEYFSETQRNKGNFPGRFSGRQFSNSRSEMNVSTLELGDSALYLCASSGGTAIQETQYFGPGTRLLVL.

The table lists this clonotype with a few counts. The V and J genes are TRBV3-1 and TRBJ2-3; TRBD2 matches at 11 bases. The CDR3 sequence is 16 residues long. J gave up 4 bases and V 5 bases, and 8 bases lay outside the gene matches. Germline assignment: CDR1 LGHDT and CDR2 YNNKEL (reference sequence). CDR3 loop: CASSLNSGGAPDTQYF. In DNA, the CDR3 is TGTGCCAGCAGCTTGAATAGCGGGGGGGCGCCAGATACGCAGTATTTT.